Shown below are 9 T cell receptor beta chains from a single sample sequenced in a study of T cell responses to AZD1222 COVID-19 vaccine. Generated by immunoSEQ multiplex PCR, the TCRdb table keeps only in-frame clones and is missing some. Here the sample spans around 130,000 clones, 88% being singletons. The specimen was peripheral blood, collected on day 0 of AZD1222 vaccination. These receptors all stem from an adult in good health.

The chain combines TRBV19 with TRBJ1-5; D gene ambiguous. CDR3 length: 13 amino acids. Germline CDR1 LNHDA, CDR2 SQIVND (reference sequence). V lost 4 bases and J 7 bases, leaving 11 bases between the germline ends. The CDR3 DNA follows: TGTGCCAGTAGTACCCTGTCCAGACAGCCCCAGCATTTT. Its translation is CASSTLSRQPQHF. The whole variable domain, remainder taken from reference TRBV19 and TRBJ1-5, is DGGITQSPKYLFRKEGQNVTLSCEQNLNHDAMYWYRQDPGQGLRLIYYSQIVNDFQKGDIAEGYSVSREKKESFPLTVTSAQKNPTAFYLCASSTLSRQPQHFGDGTRLSIL.

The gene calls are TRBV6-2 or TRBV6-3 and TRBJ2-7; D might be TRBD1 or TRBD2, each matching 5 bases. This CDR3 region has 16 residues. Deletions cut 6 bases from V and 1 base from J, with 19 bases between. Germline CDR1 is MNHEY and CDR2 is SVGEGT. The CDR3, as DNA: TGTGCCAGCAGCTTTGAAGGGTCGGGACCGTCCTACGAGCAGTACTTC. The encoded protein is CASSFEGSGPSYEQYF.

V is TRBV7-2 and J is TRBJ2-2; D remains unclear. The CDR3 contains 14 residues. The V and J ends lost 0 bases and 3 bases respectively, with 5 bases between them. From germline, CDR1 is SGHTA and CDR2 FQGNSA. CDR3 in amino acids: CASSLAQDTGELFF. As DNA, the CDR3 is TGTGCCAGCAGCTTAGCGCAGGACACCGGGGAGCTGTTTTTT.

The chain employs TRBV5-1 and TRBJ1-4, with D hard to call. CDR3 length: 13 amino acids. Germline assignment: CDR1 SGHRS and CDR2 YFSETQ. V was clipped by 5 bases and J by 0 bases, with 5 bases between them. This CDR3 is CASRDTTNEKLFF. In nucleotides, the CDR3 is TGCGCCAGCAGGGATACAACTAATGAAAAACTGTTTTTT. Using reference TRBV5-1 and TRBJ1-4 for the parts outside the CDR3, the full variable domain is KAGVTQTPRYLIKTRGQQVTLSCSPISGHRSVSWYQQTPGQGLQFLFEYFSETQRNKGNFPGRFSGRQFSNSRSEMNVSTLELGDSALYLCASRDTTNEKLFFGSGTQLSVL.

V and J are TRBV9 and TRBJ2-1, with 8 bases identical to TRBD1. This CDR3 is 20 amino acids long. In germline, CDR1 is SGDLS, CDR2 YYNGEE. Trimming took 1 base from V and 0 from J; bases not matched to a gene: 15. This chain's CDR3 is CASSVSNGQGPASSYNEQFF. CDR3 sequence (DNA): TGTGCCAGCAGCGTAAGTAATGGACAGGGCCCGGCAAGCTCCTACAATGAGCAGTTCTTC.

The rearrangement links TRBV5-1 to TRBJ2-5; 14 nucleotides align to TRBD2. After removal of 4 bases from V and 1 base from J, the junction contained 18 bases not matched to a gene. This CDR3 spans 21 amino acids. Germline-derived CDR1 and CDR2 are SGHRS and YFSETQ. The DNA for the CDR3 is TGCGCCAGCAGCCCGACTAGCGGGGGGGTATCTCTTAGGCTCTCCCAAGAGACCCAGTACTTC. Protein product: CASSPTSGGVSLRLSQETQYF.

CDR3 amino acids: CASSLGQGAVYGYTF. As DNA, the CDR3 is TGTGCCAGCAGCTTGGGGCAGGGGGCGGTCTATGGCTACACCTTC. The chain couples TRBV5-4 to TRBJ1-2; 8 bases are a match to TRBD1. After removal of 0 bases from V and 4 bases from J, the junction contained 5 bases not matched to a gene. CDR3 length equals 15 residues. Germline V lookup: CDR1 SGHNT, CDR2 YYREEE (reference sequence).

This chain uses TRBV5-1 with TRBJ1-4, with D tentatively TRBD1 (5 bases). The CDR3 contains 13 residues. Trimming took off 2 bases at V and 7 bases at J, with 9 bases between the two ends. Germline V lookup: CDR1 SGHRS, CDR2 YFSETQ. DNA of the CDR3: TGCGCCAGCAGCTTAGGGGAAGGTGAAAAACTGTTTTTT. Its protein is CASSLGEGEKLFF.

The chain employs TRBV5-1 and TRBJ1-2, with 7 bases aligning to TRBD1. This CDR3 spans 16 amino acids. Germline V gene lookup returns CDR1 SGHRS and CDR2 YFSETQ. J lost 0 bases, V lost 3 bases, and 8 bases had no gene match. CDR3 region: CASSSDPGGANYGYTF. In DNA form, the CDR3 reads TGCGCCAGCAGCTCGGACCCAGGGGGGGCTAACTATGGCTACACCTTC.